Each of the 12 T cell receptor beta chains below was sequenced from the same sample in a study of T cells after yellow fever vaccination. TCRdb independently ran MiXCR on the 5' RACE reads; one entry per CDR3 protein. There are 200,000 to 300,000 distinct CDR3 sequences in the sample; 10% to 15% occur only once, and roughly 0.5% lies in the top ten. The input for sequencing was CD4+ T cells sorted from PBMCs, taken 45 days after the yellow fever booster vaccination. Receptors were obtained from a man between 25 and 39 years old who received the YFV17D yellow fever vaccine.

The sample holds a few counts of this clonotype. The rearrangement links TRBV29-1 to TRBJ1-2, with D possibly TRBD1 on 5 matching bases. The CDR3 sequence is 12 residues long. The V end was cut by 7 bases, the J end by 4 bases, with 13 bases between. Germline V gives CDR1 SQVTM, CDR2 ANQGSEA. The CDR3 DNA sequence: TGCAGCGCTGGGGGGACGCCCTATGGCTACACCTTC. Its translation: CSAGGTPYGYTF. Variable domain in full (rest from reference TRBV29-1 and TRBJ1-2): SAVISQKPSRDICQRGTSLTIQCQVDSQVTMMFWYRQQPGQSLTLIATANQGSEATYESGFVIDKFPISRPNLTFSTLTVSNMSPEDSSIYLCSAGGTPYGYTFGSGTRLTVV.

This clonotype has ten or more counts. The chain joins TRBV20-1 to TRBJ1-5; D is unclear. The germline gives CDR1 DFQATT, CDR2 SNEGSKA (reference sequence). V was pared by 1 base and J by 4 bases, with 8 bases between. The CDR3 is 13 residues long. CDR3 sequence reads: CSARAGSNQPQHF. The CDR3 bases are TGCAGTGCTAGAGCGGGCTCAAATCAGCCCCAGCATTTT.

Written as DNA, the CDR3 is TGTGCCAGCTCACCCAGGACTAGCGGGGTCACGGAGACCCAGTACTTC. As protein: CASSPRTSGVTETQYF. The V and J genes are TRBV18 and TRBJ2-5, with 12 bases identical to TRBD2. J gave up 5 bases and V 3 bases, and 7 bases lay outside the gene matches. From germline, CDR1 is KGHSH and CDR2 LQKENI. The CDR3 totals 16 residues.

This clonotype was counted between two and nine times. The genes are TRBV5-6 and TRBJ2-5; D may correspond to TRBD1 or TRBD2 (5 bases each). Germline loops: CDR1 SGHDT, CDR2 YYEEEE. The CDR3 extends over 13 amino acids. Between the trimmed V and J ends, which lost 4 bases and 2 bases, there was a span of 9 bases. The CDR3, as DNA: TGTGCCAGCAGCCGGGACGAGCAAGAGACCCAGTACTTC. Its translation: CASSRDEQETQYF. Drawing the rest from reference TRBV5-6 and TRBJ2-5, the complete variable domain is DAGVTQSPTHLIKTRGQQVTLRCSPKSGHDTVSWYQQALGQGPQFIFQYYEEEERQRGNFPDRFSGHQFPNYSSELNVNALLLGDSALYLCASSRDEQETQYFGPGTRLLVL.

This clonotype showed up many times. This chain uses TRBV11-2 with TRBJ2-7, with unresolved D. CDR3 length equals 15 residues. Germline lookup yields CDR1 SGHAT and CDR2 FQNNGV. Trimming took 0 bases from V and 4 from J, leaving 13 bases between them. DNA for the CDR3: TGTGCCAGCAGCTTAGATCCTCGGACCCGATACGAGCAGTACTTC. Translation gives CASSLDPRTRYEQYF.

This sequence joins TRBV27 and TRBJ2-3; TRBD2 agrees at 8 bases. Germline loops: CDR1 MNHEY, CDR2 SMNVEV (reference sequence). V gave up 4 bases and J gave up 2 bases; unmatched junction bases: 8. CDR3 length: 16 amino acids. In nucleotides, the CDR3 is TGTGCCAGCAGTTCCCGGGCGCGGGGGGACACAGATACGCAGTATTTT. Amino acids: CASSSRARGDTDTQYF.

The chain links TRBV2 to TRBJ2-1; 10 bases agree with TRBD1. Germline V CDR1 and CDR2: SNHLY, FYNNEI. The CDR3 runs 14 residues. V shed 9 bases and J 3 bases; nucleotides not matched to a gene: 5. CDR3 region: CARSRTGGYNEQFF. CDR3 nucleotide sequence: TGTGCCAGATCTAGGACAGGGGGCTACAATGAGCAGTTCTTC.

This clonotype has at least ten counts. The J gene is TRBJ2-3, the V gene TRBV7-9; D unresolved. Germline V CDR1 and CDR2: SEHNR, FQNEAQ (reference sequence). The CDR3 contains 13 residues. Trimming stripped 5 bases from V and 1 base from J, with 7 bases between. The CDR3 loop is CASSQKGTDTQYF. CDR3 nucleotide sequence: TGTGCCAGCAGCCAAAAGGGCACAGATACGCAGTATTTT.

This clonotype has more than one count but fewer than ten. The chain's CDR3 is CSSRGTYNEQFF. The CDR3 DNA reads TGCAGCTCCCGGGGGACATACAATGAGCAGTTCTTC. This sequence joins TRBV29-1 and TRBJ2-1; possibly TRBD1 or TRBD2 for D (6 bases each). This CDR3 has 12 residues. V lost 8 bases and J lost 4, with 12 bases in between. CDR1 and CDR2 from the germline V gene are SQVTM and ANQGSEA.

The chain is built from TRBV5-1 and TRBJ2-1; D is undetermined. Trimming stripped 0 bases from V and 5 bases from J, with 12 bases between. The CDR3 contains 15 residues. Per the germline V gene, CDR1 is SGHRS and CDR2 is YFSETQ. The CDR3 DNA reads TGCGCCAGCAGCTTGGTCCCGGCCCTCCACAATGAGCAGTTCTTC. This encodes CASSLVPALHNEQFF.

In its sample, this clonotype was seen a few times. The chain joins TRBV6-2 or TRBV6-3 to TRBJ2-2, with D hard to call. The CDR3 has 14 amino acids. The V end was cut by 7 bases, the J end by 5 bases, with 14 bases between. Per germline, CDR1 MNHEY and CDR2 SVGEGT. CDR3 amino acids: CASTNLGITGELFF. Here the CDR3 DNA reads TGTGCCAGCACCAACTTAGGCATTACCGGGGAGCTGTTTTTT.

CDR3 in DNA: TGTGCCAGCTCAGAGGACGGACGAAACTATGGCTACACCTTC. Translating it yields CASSEDGRNYGYTF. The chain has TRBV18 and TRBJ1-2, with D uncertain. The CDR3 spans 14 residues. Per the germline V gene, CDR1 is KGHSH and CDR2 is LQKENI. V was clipped by 5 bases and J by 2 bases, with 12 bases between them.